This TCR beta chain was captured in a study of blood T cell repertoires in COVID-19. For the study at large: COVID-19 samples, acute and convalescent, were from the United States, Italy and Spain. Nucleic acid was either cDNA or gDNA, and it came from T cells, B-cell-depleted T cells, or PBMCs.

The CDR3 sequence is 13 residues long. Germline CDR1 reads SGHDT; CDR2 reads YYEEEE. Between the trimmed V and J ends, which lost 6 bases and 6 bases, there was a span of 15 bases. Original analysis: Nucleated cell counts were estimated from reference gene primer amplification. Clones were sequenced by immunoSEQ multiplex PCR, and TCRdb holds only the in-frame ones, with some missing. That table gives V, J and clone size, and the DNA gave D and trimming. The sample includes roughly 190,000 clones, more than 70% of them seen just once. The clonotype was recovered from a man in his fifties with active or convalescent COVID-19. Specimen: peripheral blood. The rearrangement links TRBV5-6 to TRBJ1-2; D is unclear. The CDR3 sequence is CASTIDSPHGYTF. The CDR3 DNA follows: TGTGCCAGCACCATTGACTCCCCCCATGGCTACACCTTC.